The clone carrying this T cell receptor beta chain was counted many times. Distinct nucleotide sequences in the sample also encode this CDR3. Data came from immunoSEQ multiplex PCR; TCRdb stores just in-frame clones and leaves some out. The table lists 60,000 or so clones, 75% to 90% of them singletons. These data belong to a study of OX40 agonist ivuxolimab in advanced cancers. Study-level background: Intravenous ivuxolimab was administered to patients every 2 weeks at 0.01 to 10 mg/kg.

Between the trimmed V and J ends, which lost 5 bases and 3 bases, there was a span of 10 bases. The CDR3 has 13 amino acids. Germline CDR1 and CDR2: SGHAT and FQNNGV. This specimen was CD4+ or CD8+ T cells sorted from blood, taken in a trial of the OX40 agonist ivuxolimab. The chain employs TRBV11-2 and TRBJ2-5, with a tentative D call TRBD2 (5 bases). The origin of this receptor is an adult with an advanced solid tumor such as melanoma, head and neck, liver or kidney cancer. In DNA, the CDR3 is TGTGCCAGCAGCCTCGGGGAAAAAGAGACCCAGTACTTC. It encodes CASSLGEKETQYF.